This T cell receptor (beta chain) was identified in a study of early T cells in non-severe SARS-CoV-2 infection. CDR3 length equals 12 residues. With 5 bases removed from V and 1 base from J, the gap between germline ends came to 8 bases. Germline loops: CDR1 SQVTM, CDR2 ANQGSEA. Unique molecular identifier tags were affixed to discrete cDNA molecules. TCRdb re-derived calls from the 5' RACE reads in MiXCR, one entry per CDR3 protein. The sample includes around 99,000 distinct CDR3 sequences, 11% of them seen just once. The chain links TRBV29-1 to TRBJ2-5, with no clear D. This TCR came from an adult who was a healthcare worker with PCR-confirmed SARS-CoV-2 infection or an uninfected control (not recorded which). The sample was whole blood. CDR3 sequence reads: CSVSVPQETQYF. CDR3 nucleotide sequence: TGCAGCGTTTCGGTCCCCCAAGAGACCCAGTACTTC.